The 21 T cell receptor beta chains listed next were all sequenced from one sample in a study of blood T cell repertoires in COVID-19. Here immunoSEQ multiplex PCR was the method, and the copy in TCRdb shows in-frame clones only, minus some. Of around 210,000 clones in the sample, under 85% were seen once. The sample taken for sequencing was peripheral blood. Receptors were obtained from a woman of 80 years or more with COVID-19, enrolled during active disease.

The chain recombines TRBV6-5 with TRBJ1-1; D is unclear. The CDR3 totals 12 residues. The V end lost 8 bases, the J end lost 5 bases, and 12 bases lay between the germline ends. Germline V gene lookup returns CDR1 MNHEY and CDR2 SVGAGI. The CDR3: CASHGEITEAFF. For the CDR3, the DNA is TGTGCCAGCCACGGGGAAATTACTGAAGCTTTCTTT.

The V call is TRBV4-2, the J call TRBJ2-1, with D possibly TRBD1 on 7 matching bases. The CDR3 contains 17 residues. The V end was cut by 0 bases, the J end by 9 bases, with 21 bases between. Germline V CDR1 and CDR2: LGHNA, YNFKEQ. In DNA, the CDR3 is TGTGCCAGCAGCCAAGAGAGCAGGGCAGGGGGGTTTATTGAGCAGTTCTTC. It is translated as CASSQESRAGGFIEQFF.

This chain uses TRBV11-1 with TRBJ2-6, with D uncertain. The CDR3 runs 17 residues. The V end was cut by 0 bases, the J end by 0 bases, with 9 bases between. Germline loops: CDR1 SGHAT, CDR2 FQDESV (reference sequence). As DNA, the CDR3 is TGTGCCAGCAGCTTAGCCGCCCTACGCTCTGGGGCCAACGTCCTGACTTTC. Amino acid sequence: CASSLAALRSGANVLTF.

J is TRBJ1-6 and V is TRBV7-6; D may be TRBD1 (5 bases). With 2 bases removed from V and 2 bases from J, the gap between germline ends came to 10 bases. CDR1 and CDR2 from the germline V gene are SGHVS and FNYEAQ. CDR3 size: 16 residues. The CDR3 bases are TGTGCCAGCAGCTTAAGAACAGGTCCCTATAATTCACCCCTCCACTTT. The encoded protein is CASSLRTGPYNSPLHF.

The rearrangement links TRBV19 to TRBJ2-1; 10 bases align to TRBD2. Per germline, CDR1 LNHDA and CDR2 SQIVND (reference sequence). This CDR3 has 14 amino acids. Germline trimming cut 5 bases from V and 6 bases from J; bases unmatched to any gene: 4. The DNA of the CDR3 is TGTGCCAGTAGTCCCGGGACTAGCGCCAATGAGCAGTTCTTC. As protein: CASSPGTSANEQFF.

The chain combines TRBV5-8 with TRBJ2-3, with D maybe TRBD2 (5 bases). The V and J ends lost 4 bases and 2 bases respectively, with 17 bases between them. This CDR3 has 16 residues. Germline V lookup: CDR1 SGHTS, CDR2 YDEGEE. CDR3 DNA sequence: TGTGCCAGCAGCCCTGGAGGCTACCCCGACACAGATACGCAGTATTTT. This codes for CASSPGGYPDTDTQYF.

The DNA of the CDR3 is TGCGCCAGCAGCTTGGCGTCAGGGCCGAGGAGCTCCTACGAGCAGTACTTC. Translated: CASSLASGPRSSYEQYF. The V gene is TRBV5-1, the J gene TRBJ2-7, with a tentative D call TRBD1 (5 bases). Trimming removed 0 bases at V and 0 bases at J, with 16 bases between. The CDR3 consists of 17 residues. Germline V lookup: CDR1 SGHRS, CDR2 YFSETQ.

The chain links TRBV7-9 to TRBJ1-5; the D is unclear. CDR1 is SEHNR and CDR2 is FQNEAQ in the germline V gene (reference sequence). This CDR3 is 13 amino acids long. Trimming took 1 base from V and 5 from J, leaving 6 bases between them. CDR3 protein: CASSLGQDQPQHF. The CDR3 nucleotides read TGTGCCAGCAGCTTAGGCCAGGATCAGCCCCAGCATTTT.

The chain joins TRBV15 to TRBJ2-7; D is perhaps TRBD2 (6 bases). V lost 8 bases to trimming and J lost 6 bases, with 11 bases between them. This CDR3 region has 11 residues. Germline-derived CDR1 and CDR2 are LNHNV and YYDKDF (reference sequence). CDR3 bases: TGTGCCACCGGAGGGCCCTCCGAGCAGTACTTC. Translating it yields CATGGPSEQYF. The full variable domain, rest sourced from reference TRBV15 and TRBJ2-7, is DAMVIQNPRYQVTQFGKPVTLSCSQTLNHNVMYWYQQKSSQAPKLLFHYYDKDFNNEADTPDNFQSRRPNTSFCFLDIRSPGLGDTAMYLCATGGPSEQYFGPGTRLTVT.

This clone was seen once. The CDR3 spells CASSHGGGSQPQHF. CDR3 DNA: TGTGCCAGCAGCCATGGGGGGGGGAGTCAGCCCCAGCATTTT. V and J are TRBV3-1 (or the pseudogene TRBV3-2) and TRBJ1-5; tentative D call: TRBD1 (5 bases). The CDR3 is made up of 14 amino acids. V lost 3 bases, J lost 6 bases, and 12 bases lay in between. Per the germline V gene, CDR1 is LGHDT and CDR2 is YNNKEL (reference sequence).

This clone is a singleton in its sample. The V call is TRBV12-3 or TRBV12-4, the J call TRBJ1-2, with D perhaps matching TRBD1 (6 bases). The V end was cut by 6 bases, the J end by 7 bases, with 12 bases between. This CDR3 region has 12 residues. DNA for the CDR3: TGTGCCAGCAGCGGGACAATCGGTGGCTACACCTTC. Amino acid sequence: CASSGTIGGYTF.

The CDR3 sequence: CASRRTGAHNEQFF. DNA of the CDR3: TGTGCCAGCCGGCGGACAGGGGCCCACAATGAGCAGTTCTTC. This chain links TRBV6-5 with TRBJ2-1, with TRBD1 identical over 9 bases. Looked up from germline, CDR1 is MNHEY and CDR2 is SVGAGI. The junction had 7 bases not matched to a gene; V was cut back by 8 bases and J by 5 bases. The CDR3 runs to 14 residues.

The genes are TRBV19 and TRBJ1-5; D not resolved. Germline V gene data show CDR1 as LNHDA and CDR2 as SQIVND (reference sequence). The CDR3 extends over 15 amino acids. V was clipped by 5 bases and J by 6 bases, with 17 bases between them. The CDR3 nucleotides are TGTGCCAGTAGTCTCTACCTGGTCGTCGGTCAGCCCCAGCATTTT. Its translation is CASSLYLVVGQPQHF.

A single count supports this clone. The V and J genes are TRBV5-4 and TRBJ2-7; a weak D match, TRBD2 (5 bases). The CDR3 has 12 residues. The V and J ends lost 1 base and 6 bases respectively, with 8 bases between them. Germline CDR1 SGHNT, CDR2 YYREEE (reference sequence). CDR3 sequence (DNA): TGTGCCAGCAGCTTGCCAAGCGGCGAGCAGTACTTC. Residues: CASSLPSGEQYF.

CDR3 protein: CSASFRGNTEAFF. In DNA, the CDR3 is TGCAGTGCTAGTTTTAGAGGCAACACTGAAGCTTTCTTT. The genes are TRBV20-1 and TRBJ1-1; D unclear. Germline CDR1 reads DFQATT; CDR2 reads SNEGSKA (reference sequence). V gave up 3 bases and J gave up 2 bases, with 10 bases separating them. The CDR3 is 13 amino acids.

This chain joins TRBV10-3 and TRBJ1-1; TRBD1 agrees at 7 bases. V gave up 7 bases and J gave up 4 bases; unmatched junction bases: 6. Germline CDR1 reads ENHRY; CDR2 reads SYGVKD. The length of the CDR3 is 13 residues. The CDR3 is CAIIGDSLTEAFF. In DNA form, the CDR3 reads TGTGCCATCATTGGGGACAGCCTCACTGAAGCTTTCTTT.

This clone occurred a few times. The gene calls are TRBV2 and TRBJ1-2, with D possibly being TRBD1 (6 bases). V lost 4 bases and J lost 5, with 14 bases in between. The CDR3 runs 14 residues. Germline lookup yields CDR1 SNHLY and CDR2 FYNNEI. The CDR3: CASSVGAGSYGYTF. CDR3 sequence (DNA): TGTGCCAGCAGTGTGGGGGCAGGGTCTTATGGCTACACCTTC. The full variable domain, with the rest looked up from reference TRBV2 and TRBJ1-2, is EPEVTQTPSHQVTQMGQEVILRCVPISNHLYFYWYRQILGQKVEFLVSFYNNEISEKSEIFDDQFSVERPDGSNFTLKIRSTKLEDSAMYFCASSVGAGSYGYTFGSGTRLTVV.

This clone was seen more than once but under ten times. Additional DNA sequences in this sample encode the identical CDR3. The J gene is TRBJ1-5, the V gene TRBV9; perhaps TRBD1 as D (6 bases). Germline lookup yields CDR1 SGDLS and CDR2 YYNGEE. The CDR3 is 14 residues long. V lost 0 bases and J lost 3, with 7 bases in between. The CDR3 protein is CASSVGGPNQPQHF. The DNA of the CDR3 is TGTGCCAGCAGCGTAGGGGGGCCCAATCAGCCCCAGCATTTT.

This chain connects TRBV6-5 to TRBJ1-2; 11 positions agree with TRBD1. The CDR3 has 15 amino acids. V shed 5 bases and J 7 bases; nucleotides not matched to a gene: 9. From germline, CDR1 is MNHEY and CDR2 SVGAGI. The CDR3 sequence is CASSIGQGALRGYTF. The CDR3 DNA reads TGTGCCAGCAGTATAGGACAGGGGGCGCTTCGTGGCTACACCTTC.

The chain uses TRBV9 and TRBJ2-1; no reliable D call. Germline V CDR1 and CDR2: SGDLS, YYNGEE. This CDR3 region has 11 residues. V lost 0 bases, J lost 9 bases, and 4 bases lay in between. The DNA of the CDR3 is TGTGCCAGCAGCGTAGCAGTTGAGCAGTTCTTC. Its protein product is CASSVAVEQFF.

The V and J genes are TRBV18 and TRBJ2-5; perhaps TRBD1 as D (5 bases). The germline gives CDR1 KGHSH, CDR2 LQKENI. V lost 4 bases and J lost 5, with 14 bases in between. The CDR3 sequence is 14 residues long. The DNA of the CDR3 is TGTGCCAGCTCACGCGTAGGGGCGAAGGAGACCCAGTACTTC. Translating gives CASSRVGAKETQYF.